What follows are 27 T cell receptor beta chains derived from one specimen sequenced in a study of cytomegalovirus exposure and HLA in healthy donors. PCR was performed using 60 Vbeta and 13 Jbeta primers. Some clones are missing from TCRdb's copy, which holds only in-frame ones; the method was immunoSEQ multiplex PCR. Found here are tens of thousands of clones, around 82% of them singletons; the top ten hold 7.8%. The source material was PBMCs. The receptors stem from a man aged 18 to 30 in good health and CMV-seropositive.

This clone was observed a single time. The V call is TRBV5-8, the J call TRBJ1-6; TRBD1 matches at 7 bases. Germline V gene sequence: CDR1 SGHTS, CDR2 YDEGEE. CDR3 length: 14 amino acids. With 4 bases clipped from V and 10 bases from J, the junction kept 8 bases outside the gene matches. This chain's CDR3 is CASSRRQGGSPLHF. Here the CDR3 DNA reads TGTGCCAGCAGCCGCCGACAGGGAGGCTCACCCCTCCACTTT.

V is TRBV29-1 and J is TRBJ1-1; 12 bases align to TRBD1. CDR1 and CDR2 (germline): SQVTM, ANQGSEA. The CDR3 is made up of 16 amino acids. After removal of 6 bases from V and 2 bases from J, the junction contained 10 bases not matched to a gene. The CDR3 sequence is CSVGQGASASNTEAFF. For the CDR3, the DNA is TGCAGCGTGGGACAGGGGGCTTCGGCCTCTAACACTGAAGCTTTCTTT. Filled out from reference TRBV29-1 and TRBJ1-1, the complete variable domain reads SAVISQKPSRDICQRGTSLTIQCQVDSQVTMMFWYRQQPGQSLTLIATANQGSEATYESGFVIDKFPISRPNLTFSTLTVSNMSPEDSSIYLCSVGQGASASNTEAFFGQGTRLTVV.

The genes are TRBV30 and TRBJ2-3; D might be TRBD2 (6 bases). The CDR3 covers 12 residues. The germline V and J ends were trimmed by 0 bases and 10 bases, with 11 bases remaining between them. Germline V CDR1 and CDR2: GTSNPN, SVGIG (reference sequence). Here the CDR3 DNA reads TGTGCCTGGAGTGTACAAGGGGAGGCGCAGTATTTT. This translates into CAWSVQGEAQYF.

This sequence joins TRBV6-1 and TRBJ1-1; possible D gene TRBD1, 5 bases. V was clipped by 8 bases and J by 5 bases, with 18 bases between them. CDR1 and CDR2 from the germline V gene are MNHNS and SASEGT. The CDR3 runs 14 residues. DNA of the CDR3: TGTGCCAGCGTGGGGCCAGGAAAGGGGACTGAAGCTTTCTTT. It specifies CASVGPGKGTEAFF.

The gene calls are TRBV6-5 and TRBJ1-5; 7 bases agree with TRBD1. CDR1 is MNHEY and CDR2 is SVGAGI in the germline V gene. The CDR3 has 13 amino acids. V was clipped by 6 bases and J by 9 bases; unmatched bases: 8. The CDR3 here is CASRGQIDRPQHF. In nucleotides, the CDR3 is TGTGCCAGCAGGGGACAGATAGACCGGCCCCAGCATTTT.

This chain joins TRBV7-8 and TRBJ1-4, with TRBD1 identical over 8 bases. CDR1 and CDR2 from the germline V gene are SGHVS and FQNEAQ. The CDR3 runs to 15 residues. J lost 6 bases, V lost 1 base, and 4 bases had no gene match. CDR3 region: CASSLGGTGDEKLFF. The CDR3, as DNA: TGTGCCAGCAGCTTAGGTGGGACAGGAGATGAAAAACTGTTTTTT.

The chain uses TRBV7-8 and TRBJ2-1, with 11 bases lining up with TRBD2. V was clipped by 1 base and J by 9 bases; unmatched bases: 11. The CDR3 is 17 residues long. Germline lookup yields CDR1 SGHVS and CDR2 FQNEAQ. As DNA, the CDR3 is TGTGCCAGCAGCTTAGGGGCGGCTAGCGGGGGGCGGAGTGAGCAGTTCTTC. Amino acid sequence: CASSLGAASGGRSEQFF.

The chain carries TRBV5-4 and TRBJ2-1, with D hard to call. In germline, CDR1 is SGHNT, CDR2 YYREEE (reference sequence). Trimming cost V 3 bases and J 4 bases, with 2 bases left between them. The CDR3 covers 11 residues. CDR3 in DNA: TGTGCCAGCAGCTCGTACAATGAGCAGTTCTTC. Translating it yields CASSSYNEQFF.

The V gene is TRBV7-9, the J gene TRBJ2-5; 7 nucleotides agree with TRBD1. Unmatched junction bases numbered 3, after V lost 5 bases and J lost 0 bases. CDR3 length: 14 residues. From germline, CDR1 is SEHNR and CDR2 FQNEAQ (reference sequence). In nucleotides, the CDR3 is TGTGCCAGCAGCCCGACAGGGTACCAAGAGACCCAGTACTTC. This codes for CASSPTGYQETQYF.

This clone was counted a single time. The rearrangement links TRBV7-9 to TRBJ1-4, with a possible D match to TRBD1 (6 bases). Trimming removed 6 bases at V and 4 bases at J, with 12 bases between. Germline V CDR1 and CDR2: SEHNR, FQNEAQ (reference sequence). This CDR3 spans 14 amino acids. The CDR3 spells CASSPGQRNEKLFF. The DNA for the CDR3 is TGTGCCAGCAGTCCAGGACAGCGTAATGAAAAACTGTTTTTT.

This clone was seen more than once but under ten times. The V call is TRBV30, the J call TRBJ1-3; D unclear. The germline CDR1 and CDR2 sequences are GTSNPN and SVGIG (reference sequence). The CDR3 extends over 14 amino acids. Trimming took 0 bases from V and 0 from J, leaving 6 bases between them. CDR3 protein: CAWSVAISGNTIYF. As DNA, the CDR3 is TGTGCCTGGAGTGTGGCAATCTCTGGAAACACCATATATTTT.

This clone showed up just a few times. The chain joins TRBV30 to TRBJ2-3, with 7 bases fitting TRBD1. This CDR3 is 14 amino acids long. Germline values: CDR1 GTSNPN, CDR2 SVGIG (reference sequence). V dropped 4 bases and J dropped 0; count of bases not matched to a gene: 4. The CDR3 DNA reads TGTGCCTGGAAAAAACAGGGGAGCACAGATACGCAGTATTTT. Translating it yields CAWKKQGSTDTQYF.

The chain couples TRBV6-1 to TRBJ2-5; TRBD2 agrees at 7 bases. Trimming took 6 bases from V and 10 from J; bases not matched to a gene: 17. The CDR3 sequence is 15 residues long. Germline V lookup: CDR1 MNHNS, CDR2 SASEGT. CDR3 nucleotides: TGTGCCAGCAGCGGCCTCCGTGCTATCCGGGAGGACCAGTACTTC. Its protein product is CASSGLRAIREDQYF.

V usage is TRBV2 and J usage is TRBJ2-3; unclear D gene. The CDR3 contains 15 residues. Germline V lookup: CDR1 SNHLY, CDR2 FYNNEI. Trimming cost V 1 base and J 4 bases, with 12 bases left between them. Here the CDR3 reads CASSEVATHSDTQYF. Here the CDR3 DNA reads TGTGCCAGCAGTGAAGTCGCGACTCACTCAGATACGCAGTATTTT. Full variable domain (rest looked up from reference TRBV2 and TRBJ2-3): EPEVTQTPSHQVTQMGQEVILRCVPISNHLYFYWYRQILGQKVEFLVSFYNNEISEKSEIFDDQFSVERPDGSNFTLKIRSTKLEDSAMYFCASSEVATHSDTQYFGPGTRLTVL.

The genes are TRBV4-1 and TRBJ1-1, with D hard to call. V was shortened by 1 base and J by 2 bases, with 8 bases between the two germline ends. Per the germline V gene, CDR1 is MGHRA and CDR2 is YSYEKL. The CDR3 runs 14 residues. The CDR3 bases are TGCGCCAGCAGCCAAGTCGCGACAAACACTGAAGCTTTCTTT. Translating it yields CASSQVATNTEAFF.

This clone appeared a single time. The rearrangement joins TRBV29-1 to TRBJ1-1; D unresolved. Germline loops: CDR1 SQVTM, CDR2 ANQGSEA. CDR3 length equals 15 residues. V shed 5 bases and J shed 0 bases, with 16 bases lying between them. CDR3 amino acids: CSVKQQMAMNTEAFF. In nucleotides, the CDR3 is TGCAGCGTTAAACAACAGATGGCCATGAACACTGAAGCTTTCTTT.

This clone appeared a few times. V usage is TRBV10-1 and J usage is TRBJ1-1, with a tentative D call TRBD1 (5 bases). Germline CDR1 reads WNHNN; CDR2 reads SYGVQD (reference sequence). This CDR3 region has 14 residues. Trimming pared 4 bases from V and 4 bases from J, leaving 13 bases between. CDR3 residues: CASSGIDSPTEAFF. CDR3 DNA: TGCGCCAGCAGTGGAATCGACAGCCCCACTGAAGCTTTCTTT.

V is TRBV7-9 and J is TRBJ2-1; 11 bases align to TRBD2. The CDR3 extends over 14 amino acids. The V and J ends lost 2 bases and 7 bases, in that order; junction bases with no gene match: 1. Germline CDR1 SEHNR, CDR2 FQNEAQ (reference sequence). The DNA for the CDR3 is TGTGCCAGCAGCTTACCTAGCGGGAGGAATGAGCAGTTCTTC. It codes for CASSLPSGRNEQFF.

The chain recombines TRBV6-1 with TRBJ1-1, with TRBD1 identical over 7 bases. CDR3 length: 12 residues. J gave up 3 bases and V 8 bases, and 3 bases lay outside the gene matches. Per the germline V gene, CDR1 is MNHNS and CDR2 is SASEGT. The CDR3 DNA reads as TGTGCCAGCGCCCAGGGGGACACTGAAGCTTTCTTT. Its protein product is CASAQGDTEAFF.

This chain links TRBV29-1 with TRBJ2-1; the match to TRBD1 covers 9 bases. Germline trimming cut 7 bases from V and 3 bases from J; bases unmatched to any gene: 7. In germline, CDR1 is SQVTM, CDR2 ANQGSEA. The CDR3 is 14 residues long. CDR3 DNA: TGCAGCGCTACGGGACAGGGATTCTACAATGAGCAGTTCTTC. Protein product: CSATGQGFYNEQFF.

The chain has TRBV7-8 and TRBJ2-1; 7 nucleotides match TRBD2. Germline CDR1 reads SGHVS; CDR2 reads FQNEAQ. This CDR3 spans 17 amino acids. The junction had 10 bases not matched to a gene; V was cut back by 5 bases and J by 0 bases. CDR3 sequence: CASSPSLAISSYNEQFF. CDR3 DNA sequence: TGTGCCAGCAGCCCGTCACTAGCGATAAGCTCCTACAATGAGCAGTTCTTC.

This sequence joins TRBV28 and TRBJ1-1; D is undetermined. V lost 7 bases and J lost 1, with 19 bases in between. The V gene's germline CDR1 is MDHEN and CDR2 SYDVKM. The CDR3 covers 16 residues. CDR3 coding DNA: TGTGCCAGCATCCATTCCCACCCTCCCGGGAACACTGAAGCTTTCTTT. It is translated as CASIHSHPPGNTEAFF.

The chain joins TRBV6-6 to TRBJ2-5, with 10 bases fitting TRBD2. Germline CDR1 MNHNY, CDR2 SVGAGI (reference sequence). The V gene end was trimmed by 0 bases and the J gene end by 0 bases; junction bases not matched to a gene: 1. The length of the CDR3 is 16 residues. The chain's CDR3 is CASSYSLAGDQETQYF. CDR3 in DNA: TGTGCCAGCAGTTACTCCCTAGCGGGGGACCAAGAGACCCAGTACTTC.

The J gene is TRBJ1-6, the V gene TRBV30; TRBD1 is a possible D gene (5 bases). Germline loops: CDR1 GTSNPN, CDR2 SVGIG (reference sequence). The V and J ends lost 5 bases and 6 bases respectively, with 11 bases between them. This CDR3 spans 13 amino acids. The CDR3 region is CAWAAGLNSPLHF. CDR3 bases: TGTGCCTGGGCGGCGGGGCTTAATTCACCCCTCCACTTT.

DNA for the CDR3: TGTGCCAGCAGTTTATGGGGGACAGGGGAGGATACGCAGTATTTT. Translated, it gives CASSLWGTGEDTQYF. The J gene is TRBJ2-3, the V gene TRBV28, with 10 bases lining up with TRBD1. Germline CDR1 is MDHEN and CDR2 is SYDVKM. This CDR3 region has 15 residues. V lost 0 bases, J lost 6 bases, and 3 bases stayed unmatched. Full variable domain (outside the CDR3, taken from reference TRBV28 and TRBJ2-3): DVKVTQSSRYLVKRTGEKVFLECVQDMDHENMFWYRQDPGLGLRLIYFSYDVKMKEKGDIPEGYSVSREKKERFSLILESASTNQTSMYLCASSLWGTGEDTQYFGPGTRLTVL.

The chain joins TRBV28 to TRBJ2-1, with 10 bases lining up with TRBD1. Germline CDR1 and CDR2: MDHEN and SYDVKM. The J segment lost 6 bases and the V segment lost 7 bases, leaving 9 bases of the junction unmatched. CDR3 length equals 15 residues. The CDR3 coding sequence is TGTGCCAGCATCCGCTCCGGGACAGGGGTCAATGAGCAGTTCTTC. As protein: CASIRSGTGVNEQFF.

The chain combines TRBV7-8 with TRBJ1-1; D possibly corresponds to TRBD1 (5 bases). In germline, CDR1 is SGHVS, CDR2 FQNEAQ. The CDR3 covers 13 residues. Between the trimmed V and J ends, which lost 3 bases and 0 bases, there was a span of 5 bases. In DNA, the CDR3 is TGTGCCAGCAGCTTCAGGGTGAACACTGAAGCTTTCTTT. This codes for CASSFRVNTEAFF.